A single sample gave rise to the 24 T cell receptor beta chains below, sequenced in a study of graft-versus-host responses after intestinal transplantation. Generated by immunoSEQ multiplex PCR, the TCRdb table keeps only in-frame clones and is missing some. Of about 97,000 clones in the sample, 80% to 95% were seen once. The sample in question was PBMCs, obtained 450 to 460 days after intestinal transplant. All receptors come from a human patient who received an intestinal transplant, so some T cells may come from the graft donor.

The gene calls are TRBV6-5 and TRBJ2-1; 10 nucleotides align to TRBD2. This CDR3 is 15 amino acids long. Losses at the gene ends were 2 bases for V and 7 bases for J; bases not matched to a gene: 5. Germline CDR1 and CDR2: MNHEY and SVGAGI. The CDR3 protein is CASSYGGLARNEQFF. The CDR3 nucleotides read TGTGCCAGCAGTTACGGGGGACTAGCGCGGAATGAGCAGTTCTTC.

The chain employs TRBV13 and TRBJ2-5; possible D gene TRBD1, 5 bases. The ends were cut back, 2 bases at V and 0 bases at J, with 10 bases in the middle. Per the germline V gene, CDR1 is PRHDT and CDR2 is FYEKMQ (reference sequence). This CDR3 comprises 15 residues. CDR3 sequence: CASSLRQTYQETQYF. CDR3 DNA: TGTGCCAGCAGCTTAAGACAGACGTACCAAGAGACCCAGTACTTC.

V gene TRBV11-2 combines with J gene TRBJ2-7, with no clear D. V gave up 8 bases and J gave up 0 bases, with 8 bases separating them. CDR3 length: 12 amino acids. Germline lookup yields CDR1 SGHAT and CDR2 FQNNGV. CDR3 DNA sequence: TGTGCCAGCGGGCAAAACTCCTACGAGCAGTACTTC. Protein: CASGQNSYEQYF.

J is TRBJ1-1 and V is TRBV4-3, with D maybe TRBD1 (5 bases). This CDR3 is 15 amino acids long. Trimming pared 0 bases from V and 5 bases from J, leaving 13 bases between. Germline CDR1 reads LGHNA; CDR2 reads YSLEER. The CDR3 protein is CASSQEGGVGTEAFF. The DNA for the CDR3 is TGCGCCAGCAGCCAAGAGGGGGGGGTTGGGACTGAAGCTTTCTTT.

V is TRBV29-1 and J is TRBJ1-1; D unresolved. V was clipped by 3 bases and J by 5 bases, with 10 bases between them. The CDR3 is 12 residues long. The germline gives CDR1 SQVTM, CDR2 ANQGSEA. CDR3 in amino acids: CSVDLRYTEAFF. The DNA for the CDR3 is TGCAGCGTTGATCTGCGGTATACTGAAGCTTTCTTT.

The chain links TRBV27 to TRBJ2-3; D possibly corresponds to TRBD1 (6 bases). The length of the CDR3 is 13 residues. The V gene's germline CDR1 is MNHEY and CDR2 SMNVEV (reference sequence). Between the trimmed V and J ends, which lost 2 bases and 4 bases, there was a span of 7 bases. This CDR3 is CASSLQGPDTQYF. CDR3 nucleotide sequence: TGTGCCAGCAGTTTACAGGGGCCAGATACGCAGTATTTT.

J is TRBJ1-2 and V is TRBV2; tentatively, D is TRBD1 (6 bases). V shed 3 bases and J shed 6 bases, with 17 bases lying between them. The CDR3 is 15 amino acids. CDR1 and CDR2 from the germline V gene are SNHLY and FYNNEI. The CDR3 DNA is TGTGCCAGCAGTGAGCGAAACAGGGAAGGGCATGGCTACACCTTC. The encoded protein is CASSERNREGHGYTF.

This chain connects TRBV10-3 to TRBJ2-1; the match to TRBD1 covers 10 bases. The germline V gene has CDR1 ENHRY and CDR2 SYGVKD. This CDR3 region has 16 residues. Losses at the gene ends were 6 bases for V and 0 bases for J; bases not matched to a gene: 5. The CDR3 sequence: CAIRTGGSPSYNEQFF. In DNA, the CDR3 is TGTGCCATCAGGACAGGGGGCTCCCCCTCCTACAATGAGCAGTTCTTC.

The chain has TRBV2 and TRBJ2-7; tentative D call: TRBD1 (5 bases). Trimming took 4 bases from V and 9 from J, leaving 19 bases between them. CDR1 and CDR2 from the germline V gene are SNHLY and FYNNEI. The CDR3 covers 14 residues. CDR3 bases: TGTGCCAGCAGTGTAACAGGTATGGACCTCGGGCAGTACTTC. It specifies CASSVTGMDLGQYF.

Comment on this clone: Other nucleotide sequences in the sample specify the same CDR3. V usage is TRBV6-5 and J usage is TRBJ1-2; possible D gene TRBD1, 6 bases. CDR3 length equals 14 residues. From germline, CDR1 is MNHEY and CDR2 SVGAGI. Trimming removed 0 bases from V and 2 bases from J, with 7 bases in between. In DNA, the CDR3 is TGTGCCAGCAGTTACTCCCAGGGGAACTATGGCTACACCTTC. It translates to CASSYSQGNYGYTF.

The chain couples TRBV5-6 to TRBJ1-3, with unresolved D. The CDR3 has 14 amino acids. The ends were cut back, 3 bases at V and 1 base at J, with 8 bases in the middle. The germline V gene has CDR1 SGHDT and CDR2 YYEEEE. The CDR3 sequence: CASSWAGSGNTIYF. DNA for the CDR3: TGTGCCAGCAGCTGGGCAGGTTCTGGAAACACCATATATTTT.

V and J are TRBV27 and TRBJ1-2; 10 nucleotides match TRBD1. Germline V CDR1 and CDR2: MNHEY, SMNVEV (reference sequence). The CDR3 runs to 15 residues. V lost 8 bases to trimming and J lost 4 bases; unmatched junction nucleotides: 10. The CDR3 nucleotides are TGTGCCAGCGGCGACGTTTGGGACAGGGGCTATGGCTACACCTTC. Protein sequence: CASGDVWDRGYGYTF.

The V and J genes are TRBV19 and TRBJ1-2; possibly TRBD1 for D (5 bases). This CDR3 region has 15 residues. CDR1 is LNHDA and CDR2 is SQIVND in the germline V gene (reference sequence). The ends were cut back, 2 bases at V and 6 bases at J, with 16 bases in the middle. CDR3 sequence: CASSILGGGKNGYTF. CDR3 in DNA: TGTGCCAGTAGTATATTGGGCGGGGGGAAGAATGGCTACACCTTC.

This sequence joins TRBV4-1 and TRBJ2-7; D remains unclear. This CDR3 contains 16 residues. Trimming shortened V by 0 bases and J by 3 bases, and 15 bases separated the two germline ends. Germline values: CDR1 MGHRA, CDR2 YSYEKL. CDR3 loop: CASSQDLRQPLYEQYF. In DNA, the CDR3 is TGCGCCAGCAGCCAAGATCTCCGTCAGCCTCTCTACGAGCAGTACTTC.

The rearrangement joins TRBV9 to TRBJ1-1; TRBD1 matches 11 bases. V lost 0 bases to trimming and J lost 3 bases; unmatched junction nucleotides: 7. This CDR3 is built from 17 residues. Germline loops: CDR1 SGDLS, CDR2 YYNGEE. The CDR3 DNA follows: TGTGCCAGCAGCGTAGCGGGGACAGGGGGGATGGACACTGAAGCTTTCTTT. It encodes CASSVAGTGGMDTEAFF.

The chain carries TRBV27 and TRBJ1-2; TRBD1 might be the D (5 bases). The germline V and J ends were trimmed by 6 bases and 6 bases, with 11 bases remaining between them. Per germline, CDR1 MNHEY and CDR2 SMNVEV (reference sequence). The CDR3 totals 12 residues. The CDR3: CASRGGVNGYTF. DNA for the CDR3: TGTGCCAGCAGAGGAGGGGTGAATGGCTACACCTTC.

This chain connects TRBV5-5 to TRBJ2-7; 10 nucleotides match TRBD1. Trimming removed 2 bases from V and 5 bases from J; junction bases left unmatched: 4. Germline V gene lookup returns CDR1 SGHKS and CDR2 YYEKEE (reference sequence). This CDR3 spans 14 amino acids. The CDR3 coding sequence is TGTGCCAGCAGCTTAGGGGACAGGGGAGACGAGCAGTACTTC. Translating gives CASSLGDRGDEQYF.

In its sample, this clone was seen once. The CDR3 region is CASRTAGNTIYF. As DNA, the CDR3 is TGTGCCAGTAGGACCGCTGGAAACACCATATATTTT. The V call is TRBV19, the J call TRBJ1-3; D gene ambiguous. Trimming stripped 6 bases from V and 2 bases from J, with 5 bases between. The CDR3 runs 12 residues. Germline V CDR1 and CDR2: LNHDA, SQIVND (reference sequence). The whole variable domain, filled in from reference TRBV19 and TRBJ1-3, reads DGGITQSPKYLFRKEGQNVTLSCEQNLNHDAMYWYRQDPGQGLRLIYYSQIVNDFQKGDIAEGYSVSREKKESFPLTVTSAQKNPTAFYLCASRTAGNTIYFGEGSWLTVV.

The chain employs TRBV11-3 and TRBJ2-5; TRBD1 is a possible D gene (6 bases). V was trimmed by 5 bases and J by 5 bases, leaving 12 bases between them. Germline loops: CDR1 SGHNT, CDR2 YENEEA. The CDR3 is 13 amino acids. CDR3 nucleotides: TGTGCCAGCAGCCCAGGGGTGATGGAGACCCAGTACTTC. Protein: CASSPGVMETQYF.

This clone showed up just once. The chain carries TRBV6-5 and TRBJ2-7, with D possibly TRBD1 on 6 matching bases. Per germline, CDR1 MNHEY and CDR2 SVGAGI. V was trimmed by 3 bases and J by 6 bases, leaving 15 bases between them. This CDR3 has 14 amino acids. CDR3: CASSYGQGSSEQYF. CDR3 bases: TGTGCCAGCAGTTATGGTCAGGGGTCGTCCGAGCAGTACTTC.

J is TRBJ1-5 and V is TRBV5-6, with 7 bases matching TRBD1. V shed 3 bases, J shed 4 bases, and the junction held 7 bases outside the gene matches. Germline V CDR1 and CDR2: SGHDT, YYEEEE. The CDR3 extends over 15 amino acids. CDR3 loop: CASSSGQVINQPQHF. The CDR3 nucleotides are TGTGCCAGCAGCTCCGGACAGGTGATTAATCAGCCCCAGCATTTT.

V is TRBV11-1 and J is TRBJ2-7; D is perhaps TRBD1 (5 bases). With 4 bases removed from V and 0 bases from J, the gap between germline ends came to 13 bases. CDR1 is SGHAT, CDR2 FQDESV, per germline (reference sequence). The CDR3 sequence is 15 residues long. The CDR3 DNA reads TGTGCCAGCAGCTCCCCCGGAAGGGGCTCCTACGAGCAGTACTTC. It encodes CASSSPGRGSYEQYF.

This chain connects TRBV11-2 to TRBJ1-1; D might be TRBD1 (6 bases). Trimming took 5 bases from V and 1 from J, leaving 17 bases between them. The CDR3 is 16 residues long. CDR1 is SGHAT and CDR2 is FQNNGV in the germline V gene. CDR3 nucleotide sequence: TGTGCCAGCAGCAACCCCCGGGACACGAGGAACACTGAAGCTTTCTTT. This translates into CASSNPRDTRNTEAFF.

The chain has TRBV5-6 and TRBJ2-7; perhaps TRBD2 as D (6 bases). Germline CDR1 and CDR2: SGHDT and YYEEEE. The CDR3 extends over 14 amino acids. V was trimmed by 2 bases and J by 5 bases, leaving 14 bases between them. This chain's CDR3 is CASSFWRGEDEQYF. Written as DNA, the CDR3 is TGTGCCAGCAGCTTTTGGAGGGGAGAGGACGAGCAGTACTTC.